The 4 T cell receptor beta chains reported below all come from one sample, sequenced in a study of T cell responses to AZD1222 COVID-19 vaccine. The protocol was immunoSEQ multiplex PCR, while the TCRdb copy is restricted to in-frame clones and leaves out a portion. The table shows about 90,000 clones, with 88% occurring only once. Here the sequenced sample was peripheral blood, taken on day 0 of AZD1222 vaccination. The receptors were gathered from an adult in good health.

This chain connects TRBV2 to TRBJ2-1, with TRBD2 matching 9 bases. Unmatched junction bases numbered 9, after V lost 3 bases and J lost 6 bases. The CDR3 is 16 residues long. Germline V gene lookup returns CDR1 SNHLY and CDR2 FYNNEI. DNA of the CDR3: TGTGCCAGCAGTGATGCGGGAGGGCCTCTAAGCAATGAGCAGTTCTTC. Protein product: CASSDAGGPLSNEQFF.

The chain couples TRBV5-1 to TRBJ2-1, with D perhaps TRBD1 (5 bases). V was cut by 0 bases and J by 0 bases, with 10 bases left in between. The CDR3 loop spans 16 amino acids. CDR1 SGHRS and CDR2 YFSETQ come from the germline V gene. In DNA, the CDR3 is TGCGCCAGCAGCTTGGGGGGCGGCAGCTCCTACAATGAGCAGTTCTTC. Translated, it gives CASSLGGGSSYNEQFF.

This chain links TRBV7-2 with TRBJ1-1, with D perhaps matching TRBD1 (6 bases). The CDR3 length is 15 residues. Trimming pared 5 bases from V and 1 base from J, leaving 14 bases between. CDR1 is SGHTA, CDR2 FQGNSA, per germline. CDR3 protein: CASSPPGHKNTEAFF. CDR3 in DNA: TGTGCCAGCAGCCCCCCGGGACACAAGAACACTGAAGCTTTCTTT.

This sequence joins TRBV6-5 and TRBJ2-1, with 10 bases aligning to TRBD2. Germline assignment: CDR1 MNHEY and CDR2 SVGAGI. J was trimmed by 8 bases and V by 0 bases; bases with no gene match: 4. The CDR3 loop spans 15 amino acids. The CDR3 region has the DNA TGTGCCAGCAGTTACTCGGGGCTAGCGGGAGATGAGCAGTTCTTC. It is translated as CASSYSGLAGDEQFF.